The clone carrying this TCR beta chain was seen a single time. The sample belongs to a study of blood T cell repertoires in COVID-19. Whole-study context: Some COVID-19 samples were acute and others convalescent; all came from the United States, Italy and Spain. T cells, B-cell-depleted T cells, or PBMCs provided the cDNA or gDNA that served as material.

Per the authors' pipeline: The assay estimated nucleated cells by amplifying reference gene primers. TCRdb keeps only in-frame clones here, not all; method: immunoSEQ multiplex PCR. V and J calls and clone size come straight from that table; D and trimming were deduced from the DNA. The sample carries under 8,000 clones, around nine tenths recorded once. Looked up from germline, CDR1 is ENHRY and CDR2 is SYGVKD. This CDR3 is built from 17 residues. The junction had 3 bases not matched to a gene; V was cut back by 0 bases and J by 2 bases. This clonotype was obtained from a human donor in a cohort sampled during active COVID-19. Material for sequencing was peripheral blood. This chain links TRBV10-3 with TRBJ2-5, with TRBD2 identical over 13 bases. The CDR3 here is CAISESRTSGGQETQYF. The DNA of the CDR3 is TGTGCCATCAGTGAGTCTAGGACTAGCGGGGGACAAGAGACCCAGTACTTC.